This entry features one T cell receptor (beta chain) sequence. Its cognate antigen is unknown. As it was prepared, the TCRbeta library received unique molecular identifiers. In TCRdb, the PCR reads were re-called with MiXCR into one record per CDR3 protein. The table lists approximately 630,000 distinct CDR3 sequences, about 12% of them singletons. The sample is drawn from a study of T-cell reconstitution after alpha-beta-depleted transplantation in children. General study results and limits: Reportedly, alpha-beta T cells present about two months post-transplant originated from several hundred expanded clones of graft origin. For some patients, TCRbeta diversity was high at day 60 because of recipient T cells and thymic progenitors that survived.

Germline trimming cut 4 bases from V and 14 bases from J; bases unmatched to any gene: 10. Germline-derived CDR1 and CDR2 are SGHRS and YFSETQ. CDR3 length: 14 amino acids. The sequence derives from a girl aged 2-15 years with congenital amegakaryocytic thrombocytopenia, due to receive a stem cell transplant. The rearrangement uses TRBV5-1 and TRBJ2-1, with 12 bases fitting TRBD2. Material: PBMCs, obtained before TCRalphabeta/CD19-depleted stem cell transplant. CDR3 loop: CASSATTSGGREFF. The CDR3 coding sequence is TGCGCCAGCAGCGCCACGACTAGCGGGGGAAGGGAGTTCTTC.